Each of the 8 T cell receptor beta chains below was sequenced from the same sample in a study of T cells in narcolepsy. Clones were sequenced by immunoSEQ multiplex PCR, and TCRdb holds only the in-frame ones, with some missing. The data show tens of thousands of clones, about 85% seen once. The sequenced material came from memory (CD45RA-) CD4+ T cells from blood. These receptors were collected from a human donor in good health.

In this sample, this clone turned up a few times. V is TRBV10-3 and J is TRBJ2-7; 11 bases are a match to TRBD2. Per germline, CDR1 ENHRY and CDR2 SYGVKD. V lost 8 bases to trimming and J lost 0 bases; unmatched junction nucleotides: 3. This CDR3 is 14 amino acids long. Here the CDR3 DNA reads TGTGCCATCGGGGGACTAGCGGCCTCCTACGAGCAGTACTTC. It is translated as CAIGGLAASYEQYF.

This chain links TRBV14 with TRBJ1-1; D ambiguous. The CDR3 spans 13 residues. Trimming pared 3 bases from V and 4 bases from J, leaving 9 bases between. CDR1 is SGHDN, CDR2 FVKESK, per germline. CDR3 sequence: CASSQDWATEAFF. CDR3 nucleotides: TGTGCCAGCAGCCAGGATTGGGCCACTGAAGCTTTCTTT.

The chain uses TRBV5-8 and TRBJ2-1; a weak D match, TRBD1 (6 bases). Germline V CDR1 and CDR2: SGHTS, YDEGEE. Trimming pared 4 bases from V and 0 bases from J, leaving 17 bases between. The CDR3 spans 17 residues. CDR3 sequence reads: CASSHFGQRSSYNEQFF. In DNA, the CDR3 is TGTGCCAGCAGCCACTTTGGACAGCGAAGCTCCTACAATGAGCAGTTCTTC.

The rearrangement uses TRBV2 and TRBJ2-3; 10 bases align to TRBD2. Germline loops: CDR1 SNHLY, CDR2 FYNNEI. The CDR3 extends over 14 amino acids. Unmatched junction bases numbered 2, after V lost 5 bases and J lost 3 bases. Written as DNA, the CDR3 is TGTGCCAGCAGTCAGGGACTAGCGACAGATACGCAGTATTTT. This translates into CASSQGLATDTQYF. Combining the CDR3 with reference TRBV2 and TRBJ2-3 gives the whole variable domain EPEVTQTPSHQVTQMGQEVILRCVPISNHLYFYWYRQILGQKVEFLVSFYNNEISEKSEIFDDQFSVERPDGSNFTLKIRSTKLEDSAMYFCASSQGLATDTQYFGPGTRLTVL.

The rearrangement links TRBV5-6 to TRBJ2-5; 11 bases agree with TRBD2. The CDR3 runs to 18 residues. CDR1 is SGHDT, CDR2 YYEEEE, per germline. V dropped 4 bases and J dropped 2; count of bases not matched to a gene: 13. Here the CDR3 DNA reads TGTGCCAGCAGCCTTACGCGATCTAGCGGGAGGTCACAAGAGACCCAGTACTTC. It is translated as CASSLTRSSGRSQETQYF.

V is TRBV7-3 and J is TRBJ2-1, with D possibly being TRBD2 (6 bases). The CDR3 covers 15 residues. Germline loops: CDR1 SGHTA, CDR2 FQGTGA. V was pared by 3 bases and J by 4 bases, with 13 bases between. Here the CDR3 reads CASSLGRERYNEQFF. DNA of the CDR3: TGTGCCAGCAGCTTGGGTCGGGAGAGGTACAATGAGCAGTTCTTC.

This rearrangement joins TRBV7-9 to TRBJ1-1, with a tentative D call TRBD1 (6 bases). The CDR3 consists of 14 residues. Trimming cost V 5 bases and J 1 base, with 11 bases left between them. Germline V gene sequence: CDR1 SEHNR, CDR2 FQNEAQ (reference sequence). The CDR3: CASSHPTGNTEAFF. As DNA, the CDR3 is TGTGCCAGCAGCCATCCGACAGGGAACACTGAAGCTTTCTTT. Full variable domain (rest looked up from reference TRBV7-9 and TRBJ1-1): DTGVSQNPRHKITKRGQNVTFRCDPISEHNRLYWYRQTLGQGPEFLTYFQNEAQLEKSRLLSDRFSAERPKGSFSTLEIQRTEQGDSAMYLCASSHPTGNTEAFFGQGTRLTVV.

V is TRBV15 and J is TRBJ2-1, with 8 bases identical to TRBD1. V lost 3 bases, J lost 5 bases, and 6 bases stayed unmatched. Germline loops: CDR1 LNHNV, CDR2 YYDKDF (reference sequence). The CDR3 is 15 residues long. The CDR3, as DNA: TGTGCCACCAGCAGCCGGACAGGGAGGAACAATGAGCAGTTCTTC. Its protein product is CATSSRTGRNNEQFF.